These 8 T cell receptor beta chains came from one sample sequenced in a study of blood T cell repertoires in COVID-19. Profiling relied on immunoSEQ multiplex PCR, and the TCRdb table lists in-frame clones only, not all of them. This repertoire shows roughly 120,000 clones, about 88% found once; its top ten account for approximately 1.5%. The source material was peripheral blood. Receptors originate from a middle-aged man with acute or convalescent COVID-19.

This clone was observed a single time. For the CDR3, the DNA is TGCGCCAGCAGCCAAGGCCCACAGGAAAAACTGTTTTTT. Translation gives CASSQGPQEKLFF. The rearrangement links TRBV4-3 to TRBJ1-4; no clear D. Looked up from germline, CDR1 is LGHNA and CDR2 is YSLEER. Trimming pared 1 base from V and 8 bases from J, leaving 8 bases between. This CDR3 contains 13 residues.

V and J are TRBV6-1 and TRBJ1-5; D call uncertain. The length of the CDR3 is 14 residues. Trimming removed 3 bases from V and 3 bases from J, with 9 bases in between. The germline V gene has CDR1 MNHNS and CDR2 SASEGT. CDR3 nucleotide sequence: TGTGCCAGCAGTGAGGGCAGAGTCAATCAGCCCCAGCATTTT. Translation: CASSEGRVNQPQHF.

The chain couples TRBV3-1 (or the pseudogene TRBV3-2) to TRBJ1-4; D possibly corresponds to TRBD1 (5 bases). Germline V CDR1 and CDR2: LGHDT, YNNKEL (reference sequence). CDR3 length: 14 residues. The V end was cut by 4 bases, the J end by 8 bases, with 14 bases between. The CDR3 here is CASSLRGSREKLFF. CDR3 in DNA: TGTGCCAGCAGCCTACGGGGGAGCCGGGAAAAACTGTTTTTT.

The genes are TRBV2 and TRBJ2-7, with TRBD1 matching over 9 bases. Germline V gene data show CDR1 as SNHLY and CDR2 as FYNNEI. The V gene end was trimmed by 4 bases and the J gene end by 5 bases; junction bases not matched to a gene: 0. The CDR3 covers 12 residues. CDR3 sequence (DNA): TGTGCCAGCAGTGGACAGGGGGACGAGCAGTACTTC. Its translation: CASSGQGDEQYF.

The chain carries TRBV28 and TRBJ2-1; 7 nucleotides agree with TRBD2. The CDR3 is made up of 14 amino acids. V was pared by 5 bases and J by 13 bases, with 14 bases of the junction left unmatched. Germline V gene sequence: CDR1 MDHEN, CDR2 SYDVKM. CDR3 protein: CASSMKPGTMGQFF. In DNA, the CDR3 is TGTGCCAGCAGTATGAAACCCGGGACTATGGGACAGTTCTTC.

The rearrangement joins TRBV28 to TRBJ2-7; tentative D call: TRBD2 (6 bases). This CDR3 spans 15 amino acids. Between the trimmed V and J ends, which lost 4 bases and 5 bases, there was a span of 18 bases. Per germline, CDR1 MDHEN and CDR2 SYDVKM. Written as DNA, the CDR3 is TGTGCCAGCAGTTCCGCGGGACGGTCTAGCGACGAGCAGTACTTC. This codes for CASSSAGRSSDEQYF.

The genes are TRBV2 and TRBJ2-1; 7 nucleotides line up with TRBD2. J lost 4 bases, V lost 4 bases, and 7 bases had no gene match. This CDR3 has 15 residues. Germline-derived CDR1 and CDR2 are SNHLY and FYNNEI. CDR3 in amino acids: CASSVGRGRYNEQFF. The CDR3 nucleotides are TGTGCCAGCAGTGTTGGGAGGGGTCGATACAATGAGCAGTTCTTC.

The chain uses TRBV7-9 and TRBJ2-5; D may be TRBD2 (6 bases). The CDR3 contains 15 residues. V was pared by 2 bases and J by 4 bases, with 14 bases between. CDR1 and CDR2 from the germline V gene are SEHNR and FQNEAQ (reference sequence). The CDR3 spells CASSLLGTGGETQYF. As DNA, the CDR3 is TGTGCCAGCAGCTTATTGGGGACCGGGGGAGAGACCCAGTACTTC.